The entry that follows covers one T cell receptor (beta chain) sequence. A single count supports this clone. Its binding antigen is unknown. No qualities accompany the bases; no much larger clone lies one base away. Germline trimming amounts to 2 bases on V and 5 bases on J, with 5 as the count of junction bases outside the gene matches. The CDR3 measures 15 amino acids from cysteine to phenylalanine. Left in the record is the CDR3 DNA by itself, 45 bases read in frame from the first base. The germline V gene specifies SGHTA as CDR1 and FQGTGA as CDR2. The protocol used for the library was the immunoSEQ multiplex PCR assay. In TCRdb, the immuneACCESS table is reduced to in-frame sequences with V and J assigned. These tables do not hold every clone; where another copy was compared, an unresolved V gene accounts for under half, and the others remain unexplained. The sample table shows about 32,000 clones, and roughly nine tenths are seen once. The ten largest clones take up roughly 10% of the sample.

This record belongs to a study of T cell changes during pregnancy in multiple sclerosis (dated by TCRdb to the late 2010s). In terms of the full investigation: The study examined how the T cell repertoire changed over the course of pregnancy in women with multiple sclerosis.

Sequenced material: CD8+ T cells from peripheral blood mononuclear cells, taken in the second trimester of pregnancy. In this chain, TRBV7-3 is recombined with TRBJ1-5; TRBD1 fits 8 bases in the junction. This clonotype was sampled from a female donor with multiple sclerosis, enrolled in a pregnancy study. CDR3 protein: CASSLRDRFYQPQHF. The nucleotides read TGTGCCAGCAGCTTACGGGACAGGTTCTATCAGCCCCAGCATTTT.